This TCR beta chain emerged from a study of shared clonotypes between healthy human individuals. On the study more broadly: Per donor, three plates held CD4 naive cells, three held CD4 memory, two held CD8 naive and one held CD8 memory.

Running of the assay took place at deep level. Sequencing used immunoSEQ multiplex PCR; TCRdb keeps in-frame clones, though not all of them. The table has some 500,000 clones, 90% to 96% seen once; the top ten hold under 0.065%. With V trimmed by 6 bases and J by 7 bases, 11 bases remained unmatched. This CDR3 has 15 amino acids. Germline lookup yields CDR1 WNHNN and CDR2 SYGVQD (reference sequence). General study points: The naive CD4 repertoires of a few donors were compared, and approximately 4.7% of clonotypes were shared. Generally, estimated richness proved larger in naive subsets than it did in memory subsets.

A word on this clone: Its antigen is undetermined.

This chain connects TRBV10-1 to TRBJ2-7; 11 bases are shared with TRBD1. The sequence was obtained from a woman in her 30s in good health. Sequenced sample: naive CD4+ T cells sorted from blood. Subset of the sample: CD45RA+ positively selected. The CDR3 here is CASSSSGTGGGEQYF. The DNA for the CDR3 is TGCGCCAGCAGCTCTAGCGGGACAGGGGGTGGAGAGCAGTACTTC.